A single TCR beta chain is shown here with its context. The antigen is unknown. V shed 0 bases and J shed 2 bases, with 14 bases lying between them. The germline V gene has CDR1 MNHEY and CDR2 SVGAGI. This CDR3 region has 16 residues. This record comes from a study of cytomegalovirus exposure and HLA in healthy donors. Study-wide results and limits: Indistinguishable V segments, including TRBV6-2 and TRBV6-3, were excluded. Common viral pathogens were later found to be apparently linked to several of the most significant clusters. Reports credit the classifier with highly specific, highly sensitive diagnosis of cytomegalovirus status.

The PCR used 60 Vbeta and 13 Jbeta primers. Libraries were prepared by immunoSEQ multiplex PCR; TCRdb keeps only in-frame clonotypes and omits some of them. The table lists roughly 120,000 clones, roughly 68% of them singletons. Specimen: PBMCs. This chain connects TRBV6-5 to TRBJ2-7; TRBD1 is a possible D gene (6 bases). The receptor was isolated from a woman aged 30 to 39 in good health and CMV-seronegative. The CDR3 sequence: CASSYSSGQKTYEQYF. The CDR3 bases are TGTGCCAGCAGTTACTCAAGTGGACAGAAAACCTACGAGCAGTACTTC.